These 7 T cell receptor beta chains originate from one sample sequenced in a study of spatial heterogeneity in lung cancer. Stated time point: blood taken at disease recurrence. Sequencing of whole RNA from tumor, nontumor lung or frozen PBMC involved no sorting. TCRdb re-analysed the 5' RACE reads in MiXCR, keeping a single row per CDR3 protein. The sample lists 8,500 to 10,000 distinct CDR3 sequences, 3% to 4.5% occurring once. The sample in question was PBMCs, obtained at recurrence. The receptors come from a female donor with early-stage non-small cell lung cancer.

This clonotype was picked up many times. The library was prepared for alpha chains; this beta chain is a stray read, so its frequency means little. CDR3 in amino acids: CASSPPGQSSAKNIQYF. DNA for the CDR3: TGTGCCAGCAGCCCCCCAGGACAGTCGAGTGCCAAAAACATTCAGTACTTC. The rearrangement joins TRBV21-1 to TRBJ2-4; the table's D call of TRBD1 was not tested on the DNA. TRBV21-1 is a listed pseudogene. The CDR3 sequence is 17 residues long.

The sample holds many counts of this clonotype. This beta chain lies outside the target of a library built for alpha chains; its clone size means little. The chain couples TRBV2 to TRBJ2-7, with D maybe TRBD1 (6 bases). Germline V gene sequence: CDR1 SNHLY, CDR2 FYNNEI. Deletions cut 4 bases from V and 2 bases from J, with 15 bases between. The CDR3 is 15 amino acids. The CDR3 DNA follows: TGTGCCAGCAGTGTGAATGACAGGCCAACCTACGAGCAGTACTTC. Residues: CASSVNDRPTYEQYF.

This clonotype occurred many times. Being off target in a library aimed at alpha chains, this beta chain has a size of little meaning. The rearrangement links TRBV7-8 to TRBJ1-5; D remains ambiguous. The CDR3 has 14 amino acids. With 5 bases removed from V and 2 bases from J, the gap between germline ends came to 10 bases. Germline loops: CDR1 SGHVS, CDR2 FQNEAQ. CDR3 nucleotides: TGTGCCAGCAGCCCTGGGGTCGGCAATCAGCCCCAGCATTTT. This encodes CASSPGVGNQPQHF.

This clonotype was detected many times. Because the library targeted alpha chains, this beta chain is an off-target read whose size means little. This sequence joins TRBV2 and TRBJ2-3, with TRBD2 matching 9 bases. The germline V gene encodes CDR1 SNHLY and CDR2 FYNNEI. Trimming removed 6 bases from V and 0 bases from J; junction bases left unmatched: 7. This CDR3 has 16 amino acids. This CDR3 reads CASSSAGGTSTDTQYF. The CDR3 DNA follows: TGTGCCAGCAGCTCTGCGGGGGGGACTAGCACAGATACGCAGTATTTT.

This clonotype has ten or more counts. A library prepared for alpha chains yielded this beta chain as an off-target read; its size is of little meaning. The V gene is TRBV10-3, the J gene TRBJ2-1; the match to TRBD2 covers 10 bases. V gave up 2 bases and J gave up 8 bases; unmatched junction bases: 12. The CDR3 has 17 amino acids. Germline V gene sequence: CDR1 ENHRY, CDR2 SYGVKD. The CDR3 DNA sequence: TGTGCCATCAGTGAGCCCACTAGACTAGCGGGTGGCTATGAGCAGTTCTTC. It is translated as CAISEPTRLAGGYEQFF.

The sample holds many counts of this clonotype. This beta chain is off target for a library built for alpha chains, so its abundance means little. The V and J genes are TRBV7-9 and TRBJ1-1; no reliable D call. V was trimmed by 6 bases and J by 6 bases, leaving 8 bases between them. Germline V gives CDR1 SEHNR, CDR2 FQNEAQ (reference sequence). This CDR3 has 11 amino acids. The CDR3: CASSLRPEAFF. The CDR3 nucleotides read TGTGCCAGCAGTCTAAGACCTGAAGCTTTCTTT. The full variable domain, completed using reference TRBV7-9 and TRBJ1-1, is DTGVSQNPRHKITKRGQNVTFRCDPISEHNRLYWYRQTLGQGPEFLTYFQNEAQLEKSRLLSDRFSAERPKGSFSTLEIQRTEQGDSAMYLCASSLRPEAFFGQGTRLTVV.

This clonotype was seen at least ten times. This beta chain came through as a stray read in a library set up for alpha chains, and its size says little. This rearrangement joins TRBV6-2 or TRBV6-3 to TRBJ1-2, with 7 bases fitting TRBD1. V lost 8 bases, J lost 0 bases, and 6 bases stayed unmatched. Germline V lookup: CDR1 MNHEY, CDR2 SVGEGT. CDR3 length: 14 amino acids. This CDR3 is CASVTGDANYGYTF. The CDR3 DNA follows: TGTGCCAGCGTAACAGGGGATGCTAACTATGGCTACACCTTC.